This T cell receptor (beta chain) is from a study of vaccination and CD4 T cells after COVID-19. Study as a whole: Post-COVID draws came a median roughly 100 days after diagnosis (range 35 to 161).

Scientists ran DNA taken from cultured CD4+ T cells through the Oncomine TCR Beta short-read assay for sequencing. TCRdb passed the PCR reads through MiXCR, listing each CDR3 protein once. The table shows about 20,000 distinct CDR3 sequences, with roughly 50% occurring only once. The CDR3 has 11 amino acids. In germline, CDR1 is MNHNS, CDR2 SASEGT. V dropped 6 bases and J dropped 7 bases, with 8 bases sitting between them. Treatment described: approximately nine-day PBMC culture with coronavirus spike peptide pools or control peptides (ViraFEST assay). Of note for this clonotype: What it recognizes is unknown.

The V gene is TRBV6-1, the J gene TRBJ2-3; maybe TRBD1 (5 bases). Sequencing was carried out using CD4+ T cells from blood, cultured in vitro. The receptor's source is a human donor who had recovered from COVID-19. The CDR3 reads CASSQGNTQYF. The CDR3 nucleotides read TGTGCCAGCAGCCAGGGAAATACGCAGTATTTT.